This TCR beta chain was sequenced in a study of monozygotic twins with cystic fibrosis (dated by TCRdb to the early 2020s). Study-wide context: Barcoded libraries were made from around 3 micrograms of fragmented DNA using about 16 PCR cycles. To assess genetic influence on V and J gene usage, the study compared TCR beta repertoires within and across 16 monozygotic twin pairs with cystic fibrosis. On the day blood was drawn, the twins' weight-for-height and FEVPerc (FEV1 disease centile) were ranked against those of the roughly 970 cohort participants. Ten female and six male twin pairs, aged about 2.0 to 40 years (median about 9.5 years) and mostly children and adolescents, were included in the cohort. Data for three of the twin pairs had been reported previously in another context.

Overall study outcomes, separate from this receptor: Only a small cohort was studied, and no association of shared CDR3 numbers with age, concordance or disease severity was found. Sharing of nucleotide-identical clonotypes was significantly greater within monozygotic CF twin pairs than between unrelated CF individuals (P = 0.000026, Mann-Whitney). Simpson clonality tended to be low (median roughly 0.0097), which suggests a naive-dominated repertoire, although clonality was higher in the most severely affected patients. V gene usage was most similar to the co-twin in 13 of 16 pairs, and J usage was most similar to the co-twin in 8 of 16 pairs, which suggests genetic constraints.

The twin pairs came from the European Cystic Fibrosis Twin and Sibling Study Cohort, a cohort that recruited patients from 158 CF clinics across 14 European countries. Zygosity and CFTR genotype were verified in-house, with zygosity tested by multiplex PCR of nine short tandem repeat loci. Each twin gave a peripheral blood sample, and clinical parameters were documented on that same day of blood sampling. Phenol/chloroform extraction was used to isolate genomic DNA from peripheral blood cells, and the DNA was then kept in TE buffer at 4 degrees C. V drops 0 bases and J drops 6 bases, leaving 13 bases in between. The CDR3 sequence holds 14 residues, the cysteine and phenylalanine included. CDR3 DNA is the only sequence kept; it has 42 bases, read in frame from the first base. CDR1 and CDR2 are read off the germline V gene as SQVTM and ANQGSEA. With regard to this clone: The target of this receptor is not known. It has no much larger one-base neighbor in the sample; base qualities were not kept.

Following the manufacturer's instructions, TCR beta CDR3 regions were amplified by multiplex PCR with the immunoSEQ immune profiling system. An Illumina NextSeq system was used for sequencing. The study's own analysis went as follows. Sequence data were processed on the immunoSEQ Analyzer platform, and clonality was computed as the square root of Simpson's index of productive rearrangements. Similarity in V and J usage was quantified by Jensen-Shannon distance, and CDR3 generation probabilities were calculated with OLGA. The researchers looked up shared CDR3 sequences in the immuneACCESS database (August 2020) and in VDJdb (December 2020). Sourced from immuneACCESS, this table was stored by TCRdb with only in-frame sequences that have V and J called. A share of the clones is absent; for the studies checked, an unresolved V gene accounts for under half, and the remainder has no known explanation. That table is the source of V, J and clone size, and D and trimming were worked out from the DNA. The sample table lists around 34,000 clones, roughly 90% of them with a count of one. The top ten clonotypes cover over 0.7% of the sample.

The V and J genes are TRBV29-1 and TRBJ2-3, with a tentative D gene TRBD2 over 5 matching bases. The sequence came from a girl aged 2 to 9 with cystic fibrosis. The material sequenced was blood. CDR3 protein: CSVEEGLAADTQYF. The sequenced DNA: TGCAGCGTTGAAGAGGGTCTAGCTGCCGATACGCAGTATTTT.